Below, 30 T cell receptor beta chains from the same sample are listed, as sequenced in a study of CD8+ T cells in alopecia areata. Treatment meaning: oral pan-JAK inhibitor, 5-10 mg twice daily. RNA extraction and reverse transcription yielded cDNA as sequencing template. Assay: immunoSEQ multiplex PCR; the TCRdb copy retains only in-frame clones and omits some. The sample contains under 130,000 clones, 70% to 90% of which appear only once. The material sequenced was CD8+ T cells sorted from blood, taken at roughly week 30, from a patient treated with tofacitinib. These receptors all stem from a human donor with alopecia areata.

DNA of the CDR3: TGCAGCGTTGAAGAGTTCACCGGGGAGCTGTTTTTT. As protein: CSVEEFTGELFF. The genes are TRBV29-1 and TRBJ2-2; no clear D. Trimming removed 0 bases at V and 4 bases at J, with 3 bases between. CDR1 is SQVTM and CDR2 is ANQGSEA in the germline V gene. This CDR3 comprises 12 residues.

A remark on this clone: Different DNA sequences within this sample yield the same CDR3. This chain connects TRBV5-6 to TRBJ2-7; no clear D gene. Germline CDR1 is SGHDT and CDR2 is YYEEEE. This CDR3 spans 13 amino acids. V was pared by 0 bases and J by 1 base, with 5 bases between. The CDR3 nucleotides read TGTGCCAGCAGCTTGGGGCAGTCCTACGAGCAGTACTTC. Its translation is CASSLGQSYEQYF. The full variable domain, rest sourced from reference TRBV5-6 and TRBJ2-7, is DAGVTQSPTHLIKTRGQQVTLRCSPKSGHDTVSWYQQALGQGPQFIFQYYEEEERQRGNFPDRFSGHQFPNYSSELNVNALLLGDSALYLCASSLGQSYEQYFGPGTRLTVT.

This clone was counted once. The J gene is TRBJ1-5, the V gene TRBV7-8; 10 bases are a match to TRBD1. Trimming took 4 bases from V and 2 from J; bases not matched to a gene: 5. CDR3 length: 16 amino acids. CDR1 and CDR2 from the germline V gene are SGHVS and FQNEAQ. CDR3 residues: CASSSTGGAGNQPQHF. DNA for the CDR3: TGTGCCAGCAGCTCGACAGGGGGCGCGGGCAATCAGCCCCAGCATTTT.

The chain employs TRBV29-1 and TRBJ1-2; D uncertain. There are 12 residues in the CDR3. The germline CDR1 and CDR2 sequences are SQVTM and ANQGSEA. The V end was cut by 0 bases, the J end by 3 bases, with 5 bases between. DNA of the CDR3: TGCAGCGTTGAAGAACCGGACTATGGCTACACCTTC. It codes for CSVEEPDYGYTF.

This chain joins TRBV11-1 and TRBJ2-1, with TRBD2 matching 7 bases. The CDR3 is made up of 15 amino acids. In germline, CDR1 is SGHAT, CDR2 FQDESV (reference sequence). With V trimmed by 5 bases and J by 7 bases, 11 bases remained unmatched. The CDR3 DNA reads TGTGCCAGCAGCCGGGGAGCGGGGACGGGGAATGAGCAGTTCTTC. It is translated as CASSRGAGTGNEQFF.

This chain's CDR3 is CAWSDQPGLGTGELFF. DNA for the CDR3: TGTGCCTGGAGTGACCAACCGGGTCTGGGGACCGGGGAGCTGTTTTTT. The chain employs TRBV30 and TRBJ2-2; no firm D call. Germline V gene sequence: CDR1 GTSNPN, CDR2 SVGIG (reference sequence). V lost 1 base and J lost 5, with 17 bases in between. This CDR3 comprises 16 residues.

CDR3 DNA: TGTGCCAGCAGTGACGCGCCTAGCGGGGGGACAGATACGCAGTATTTT. Translated, it gives CASSDAPSGGTDTQYF. This chain uses TRBV6-4 with TRBJ2-3; TRBD2 agrees at 11 bases. J gave up 3 bases and V 2 bases, and 4 bases lay outside the gene matches. Germline CDR1 is MRHNA and CDR2 is SNTAGT. The CDR3 extends over 16 amino acids.

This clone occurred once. The CDR3: CASTGTSGKYNEQFF. CDR3 bases: TGTGCCAGCACCGGGACTAGCGGGAAATACAATGAGCAGTTCTTC. This sequence joins TRBV9 and TRBJ2-1, with 13 bases aligning to TRBD2. CDR3 size: 15 residues. The germline gives CDR1 SGDLS, CDR2 YYNGEE. Trimming cost V 6 bases and J 4 bases; bases outside gene matches: 4.

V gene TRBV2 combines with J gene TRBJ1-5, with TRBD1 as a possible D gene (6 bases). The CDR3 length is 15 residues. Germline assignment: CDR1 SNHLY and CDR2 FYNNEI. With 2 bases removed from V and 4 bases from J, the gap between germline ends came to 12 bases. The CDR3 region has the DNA TGTGCCAGCAGTGAACGGACAGCGTTAAATCAGCCCCAGCATTTT. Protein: CASSERTALNQPQHF.

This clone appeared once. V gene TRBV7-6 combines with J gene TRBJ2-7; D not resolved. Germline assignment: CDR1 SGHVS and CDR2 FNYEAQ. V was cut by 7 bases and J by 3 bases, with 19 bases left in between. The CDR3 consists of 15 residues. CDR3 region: CASKYGSAPLYEQYF. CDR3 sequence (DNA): TGTGCCAGCAAGTACGGTTCTGCACCCCTCTACGAGCAGTACTTC.

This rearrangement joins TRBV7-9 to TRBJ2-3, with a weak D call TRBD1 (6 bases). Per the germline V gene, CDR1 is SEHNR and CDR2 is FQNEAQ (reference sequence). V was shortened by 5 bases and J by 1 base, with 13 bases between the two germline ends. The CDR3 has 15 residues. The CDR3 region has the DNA TGTGCCAGCAGCCCACAGGGAGCACGCACAGATACGCAGTATTTT. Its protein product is CASSPQGARTDTQYF.

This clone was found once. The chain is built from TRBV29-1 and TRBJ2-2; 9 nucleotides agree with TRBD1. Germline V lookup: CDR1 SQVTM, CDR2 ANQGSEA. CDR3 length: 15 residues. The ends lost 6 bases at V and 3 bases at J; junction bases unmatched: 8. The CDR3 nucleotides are TGCAGCGTGATTGGGACAGGGAGGGACACCGGGGAGCTGTTTTTT. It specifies CSVIGTGRDTGELFF.

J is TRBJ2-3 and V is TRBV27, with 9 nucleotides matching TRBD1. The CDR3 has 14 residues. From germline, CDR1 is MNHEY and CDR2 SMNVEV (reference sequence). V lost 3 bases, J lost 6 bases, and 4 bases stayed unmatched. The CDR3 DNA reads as TGTGCCAGCAGTTTGGGACAGGGACTGGATACGCAGTATTTT. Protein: CASSLGQGLDTQYF.

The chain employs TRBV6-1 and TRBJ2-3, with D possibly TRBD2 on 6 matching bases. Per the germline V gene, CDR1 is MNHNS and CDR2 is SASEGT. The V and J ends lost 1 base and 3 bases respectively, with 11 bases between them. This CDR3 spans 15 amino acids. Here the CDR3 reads CASSEGLVLTDTQYF. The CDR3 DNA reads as TGTGCCAGCAGTGAAGGACTAGTTTTGACAGATACGCAGTATTTT.

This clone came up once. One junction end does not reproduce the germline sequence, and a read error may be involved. This chain's CDR3 is CVSSPPDAGGPGETQYF. The CDR3 DNA follows: TGTGTCAGCAGCCCACCGGACGCGGGAGGCCCCGGGGAGACCCAGTACTTC. V and J are TRBV13 and TRBJ2-5; 8 bases are shared with TRBD2. Germline CDR1 PRHDT, CDR2 FYEKMQ (reference sequence). This CDR3 is built from 17 residues. Supplemented by reference TRBV13 and TRBJ2-5, the full variable domain reads AAGVIQSPRHLIKEKRETATLKCYPIPRHDTVYWYQQGPGQDPQFLISFYEKMQSDKGSIPDRFSAQQFSDYHSELNMSSLELGDSALYFCVSSPPDAGGPGETQYFGPGTRLLVL.

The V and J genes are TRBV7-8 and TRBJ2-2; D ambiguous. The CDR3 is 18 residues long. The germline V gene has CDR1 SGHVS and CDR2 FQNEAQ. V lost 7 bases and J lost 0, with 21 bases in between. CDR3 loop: CASTDWVKTGANTGELFF. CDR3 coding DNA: TGTGCCAGCACCGATTGGGTCAAGACGGGCGCGAACACCGGGGAGCTGTTTTTT.

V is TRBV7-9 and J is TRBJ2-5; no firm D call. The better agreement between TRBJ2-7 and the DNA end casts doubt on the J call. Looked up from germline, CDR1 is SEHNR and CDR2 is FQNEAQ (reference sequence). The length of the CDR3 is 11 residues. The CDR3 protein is CASSGLDEQYF. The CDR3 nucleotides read TGTGCCAGCAGCGGGCTGGACGAGCAGTACTTC.

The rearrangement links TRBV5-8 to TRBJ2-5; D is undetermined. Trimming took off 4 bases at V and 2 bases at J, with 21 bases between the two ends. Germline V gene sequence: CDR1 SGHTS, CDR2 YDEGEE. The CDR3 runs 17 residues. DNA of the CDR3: TGTGCCAGCAGCGCCCTAACCCGGACGGAGTTACAAGAGACCCAGTACTTC. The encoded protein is CASSALTRTELQETQYF.

CDR3 coding DNA: TGTGCCAGCAGCCCGGTACGTACCACTGAAGCTTTCTTT. Translating gives CASSPVRTTEAFF. This chain links TRBV9 with TRBJ1-1; D is uncertain. The V and J ends lost 4 bases and 4 bases respectively, with 11 bases between them. CDR3 length: 13 amino acids. Germline V gene sequence: CDR1 SGDLS, CDR2 YYNGEE.

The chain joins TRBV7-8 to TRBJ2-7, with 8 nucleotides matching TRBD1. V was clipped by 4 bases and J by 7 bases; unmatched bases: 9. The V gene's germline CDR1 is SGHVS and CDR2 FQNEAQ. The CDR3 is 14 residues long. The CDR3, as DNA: TGTGCCAGCAGCTACCAGGGGGCCAGGGAGGAGCAGTACTTC. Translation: CASSYQGAREEQYF.

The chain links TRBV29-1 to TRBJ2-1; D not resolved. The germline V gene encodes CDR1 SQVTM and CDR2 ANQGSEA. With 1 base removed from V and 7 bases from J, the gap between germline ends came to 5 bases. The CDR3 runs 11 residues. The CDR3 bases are TGCAGCGTTGAAGTCTGGAATGAGCAGTTCTTC. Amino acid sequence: CSVEVWNEQFF.

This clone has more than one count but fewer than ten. The CDR3 region has the DNA TGTGCCAGCAGTGAAGCGCGGACTAGCGGGGACAAAGAGACCCAGTACTTC. Amino acid sequence: CASSEARTSGDKETQYF. V is TRBV6-1 and J is TRBJ2-5; 12 nucleotides agree with TRBD2. V lost 0 bases and J lost 3; bases outside the gene matches: 5. This CDR3 region has 17 residues. Germline V gene lookup returns CDR1 MNHNS and CDR2 SASEGT.

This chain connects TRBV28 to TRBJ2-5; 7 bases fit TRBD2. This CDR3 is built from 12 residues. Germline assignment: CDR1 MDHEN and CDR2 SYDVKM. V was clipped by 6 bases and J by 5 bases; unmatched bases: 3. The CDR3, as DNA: TGTGCCAGCAGAACCGGGGGGGAGACCCAGTACTTC. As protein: CASRTGGETQYF. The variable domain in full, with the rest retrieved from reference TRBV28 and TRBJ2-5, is DVKVTQSSRYLVKRTGEKVFLECVQDMDHENMFWYRQDPGLGLRLIYFSYDVKMKEKGDIPEGYSVSREKKERFSLILESASTNQTSMYLCASRTGGETQYFGPGTRLLVL.

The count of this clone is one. CDR3 nucleotide sequence: TGTGCCAGCAGTGAATGGCAAACCCAAGAGACCCAGTACTTC. This gives the protein CASSEWQTQETQYF. V gene TRBV2 combines with J gene TRBJ2-5, with D unresolved. The V end lost 2 bases, the J end lost 1 base, and 8 bases lay between the germline ends. This CDR3 spans 14 amino acids. In germline, CDR1 is SNHLY, CDR2 FYNNEI. Variable domain in full (rest from reference TRBV2 and TRBJ2-5): EPEVTQTPSHQVTQMGQEVILRCVPISNHLYFYWYRQILGQKVEFLVSFYNNEISEKSEIFDDQFSVERPDGSNFTLKIRSTKLEDSAMYFCASSEWQTQETQYFGPGTRLLVL.

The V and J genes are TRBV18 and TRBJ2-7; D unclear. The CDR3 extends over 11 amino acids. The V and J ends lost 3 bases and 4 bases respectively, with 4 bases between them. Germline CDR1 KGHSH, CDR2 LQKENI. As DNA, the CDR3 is TGTGCCAGCTCACCGGGTTACGAGCAGTACTTC. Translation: CASSPGYEQYF.

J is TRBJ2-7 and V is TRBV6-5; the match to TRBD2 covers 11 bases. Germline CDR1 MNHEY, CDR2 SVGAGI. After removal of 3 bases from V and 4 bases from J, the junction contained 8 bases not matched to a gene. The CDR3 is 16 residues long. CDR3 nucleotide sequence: TGTGCCAGCAGTTATGCGACTAGCGGGGATTGGTACGAGCAGTACTTC. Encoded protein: CASSYATSGDWYEQYF.

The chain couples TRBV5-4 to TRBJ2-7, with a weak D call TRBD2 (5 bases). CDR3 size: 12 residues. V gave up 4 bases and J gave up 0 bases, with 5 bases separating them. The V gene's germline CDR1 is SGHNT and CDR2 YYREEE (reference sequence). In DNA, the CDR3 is TGTGCCAGCAGCCGGGACTCCTACGAGCAGTACTTC. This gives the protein CASSRDSYEQYF.

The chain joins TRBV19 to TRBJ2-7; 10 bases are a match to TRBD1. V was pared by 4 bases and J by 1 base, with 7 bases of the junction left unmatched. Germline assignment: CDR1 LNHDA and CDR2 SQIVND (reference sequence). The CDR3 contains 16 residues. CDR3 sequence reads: CASSTIQGQGSYEQYF. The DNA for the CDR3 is TGTGCCAGTAGTACGATACAGGGACAGGGGTCCTACGAGCAGTACTTC.

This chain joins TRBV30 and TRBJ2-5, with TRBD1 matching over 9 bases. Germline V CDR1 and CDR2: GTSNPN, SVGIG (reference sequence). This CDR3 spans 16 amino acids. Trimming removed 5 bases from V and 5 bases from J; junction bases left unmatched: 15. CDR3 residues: CAWEERPGQGFETQYF. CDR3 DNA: TGTGCCTGGGAAGAGAGACCGGGACAGGGCTTTGAGACCCAGTACTTC.

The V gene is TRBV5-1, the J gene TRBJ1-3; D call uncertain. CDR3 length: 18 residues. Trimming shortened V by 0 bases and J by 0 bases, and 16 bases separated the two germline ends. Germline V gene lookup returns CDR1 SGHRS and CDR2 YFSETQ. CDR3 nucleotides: TGCGCCAGCAGCTTGGAGTCGGAATCGGGCCTCTCTGGAAACACCATATATTTT. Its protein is CASSLESESGLSGNTIYF.